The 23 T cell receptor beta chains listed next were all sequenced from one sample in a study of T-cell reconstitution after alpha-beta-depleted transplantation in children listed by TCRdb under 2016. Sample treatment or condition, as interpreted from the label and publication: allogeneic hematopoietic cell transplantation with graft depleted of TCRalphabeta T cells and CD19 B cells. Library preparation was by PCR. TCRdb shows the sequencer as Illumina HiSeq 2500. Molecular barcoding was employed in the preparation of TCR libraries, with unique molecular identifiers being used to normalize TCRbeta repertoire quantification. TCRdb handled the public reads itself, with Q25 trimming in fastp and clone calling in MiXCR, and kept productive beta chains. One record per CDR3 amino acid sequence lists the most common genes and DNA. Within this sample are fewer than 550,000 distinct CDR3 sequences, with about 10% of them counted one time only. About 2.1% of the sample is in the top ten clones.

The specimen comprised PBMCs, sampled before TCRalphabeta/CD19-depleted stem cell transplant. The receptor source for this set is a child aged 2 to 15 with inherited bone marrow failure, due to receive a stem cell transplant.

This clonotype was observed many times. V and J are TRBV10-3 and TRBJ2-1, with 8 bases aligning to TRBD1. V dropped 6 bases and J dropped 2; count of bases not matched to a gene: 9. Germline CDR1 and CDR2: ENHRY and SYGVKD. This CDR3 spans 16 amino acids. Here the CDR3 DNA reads TGTGCCATCAGCCCCACCCGGGACAGGCCCTACAATGAGCAGTTCTTC. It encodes CAISPTRDRPYNEQFF.

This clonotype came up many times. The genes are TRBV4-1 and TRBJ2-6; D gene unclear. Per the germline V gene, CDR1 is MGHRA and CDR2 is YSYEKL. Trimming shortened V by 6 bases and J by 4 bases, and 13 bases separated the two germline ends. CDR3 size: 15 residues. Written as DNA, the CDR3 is TGCGCCAGCAGACTACTGGTTGGAGGGGCCAACGTCCTGACTTTC. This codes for CASRLLVGGANVLTF.

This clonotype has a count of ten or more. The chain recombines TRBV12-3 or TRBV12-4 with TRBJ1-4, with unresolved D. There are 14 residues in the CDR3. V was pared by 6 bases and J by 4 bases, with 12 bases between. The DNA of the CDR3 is TGTGCCAGCAGGGGGAGACGGTATAATGAAAAACTGTTTTTT. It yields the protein CASRGRRYNEKLFF.

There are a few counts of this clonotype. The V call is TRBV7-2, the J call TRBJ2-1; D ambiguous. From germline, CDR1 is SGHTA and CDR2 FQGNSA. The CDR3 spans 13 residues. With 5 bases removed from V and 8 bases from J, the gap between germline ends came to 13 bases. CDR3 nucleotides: TGTGCCAGCAGCCGGACCCGATGGGATGAGCAGTTCTTC. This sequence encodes CASSRTRWDEQFF.

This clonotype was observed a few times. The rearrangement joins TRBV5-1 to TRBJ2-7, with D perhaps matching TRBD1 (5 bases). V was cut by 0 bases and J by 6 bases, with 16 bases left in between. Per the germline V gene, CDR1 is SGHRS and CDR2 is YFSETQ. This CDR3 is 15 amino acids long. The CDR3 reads CASSLAQGNVGEQYF. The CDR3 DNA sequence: TGCGCCAGCAGCTTGGCTCAGGGAAACGTAGGCGAGCAGTACTTC.

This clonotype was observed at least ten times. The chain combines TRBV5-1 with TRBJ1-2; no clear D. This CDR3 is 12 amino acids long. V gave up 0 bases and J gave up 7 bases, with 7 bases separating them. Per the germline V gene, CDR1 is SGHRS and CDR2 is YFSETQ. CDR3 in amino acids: CASSLGSSGYTF. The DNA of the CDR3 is TGCGCCAGCAGCTTGGGTTCGTCTGGCTACACCTTC. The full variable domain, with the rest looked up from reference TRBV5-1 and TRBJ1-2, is KAGVTQTPRYLIKTRGQQVTLSCSPISGHRSVSWYQQTPGQGLQFLFEYFSETQRNKGNFPGRFSGRQFSNSRSEMNVSTLELGDSALYLCASSLGSSGYTFGSGTRLTVV.

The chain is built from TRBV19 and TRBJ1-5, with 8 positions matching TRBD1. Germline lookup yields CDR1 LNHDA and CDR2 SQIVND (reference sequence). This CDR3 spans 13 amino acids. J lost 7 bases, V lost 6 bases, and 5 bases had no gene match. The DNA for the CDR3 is TGTGCCAGTAGCGGGACAGGTGGACAGCCCCAGCATTTT. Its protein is CASSGTGGQPQHF.

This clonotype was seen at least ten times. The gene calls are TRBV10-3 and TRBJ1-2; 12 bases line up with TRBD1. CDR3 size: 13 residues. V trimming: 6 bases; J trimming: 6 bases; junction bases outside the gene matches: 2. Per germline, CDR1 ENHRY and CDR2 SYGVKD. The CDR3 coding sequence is TGTGCCATCAGGGGGACAGGGGGCGATGGCTACACCTTC. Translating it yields CAIRGTGGDGYTF.

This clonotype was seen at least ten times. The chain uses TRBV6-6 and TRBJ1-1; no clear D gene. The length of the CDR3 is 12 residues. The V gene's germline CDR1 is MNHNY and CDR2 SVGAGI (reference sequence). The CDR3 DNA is TGTGTCGTGAAACGCGGAGACACTGAAGCTTTCTTT. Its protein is CVVKRGDTEAFF.

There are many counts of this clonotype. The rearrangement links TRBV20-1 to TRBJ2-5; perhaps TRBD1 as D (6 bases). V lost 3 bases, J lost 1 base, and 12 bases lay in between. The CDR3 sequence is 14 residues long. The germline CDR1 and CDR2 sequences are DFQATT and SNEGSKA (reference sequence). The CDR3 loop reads CSARPTGSQETQYF. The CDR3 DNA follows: TGCAGTGCTAGGCCAACAGGGTCCCAAGAGACCCAGTACTTC.

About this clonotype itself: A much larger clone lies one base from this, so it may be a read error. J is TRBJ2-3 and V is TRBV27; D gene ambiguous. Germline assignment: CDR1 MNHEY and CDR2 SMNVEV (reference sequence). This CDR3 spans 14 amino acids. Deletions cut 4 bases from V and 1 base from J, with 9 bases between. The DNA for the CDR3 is TGTGCCAGCAGTTCCCTCGACTGCACAGATACGCAGTATTTT. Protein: CASSSLDCTDTQYF.

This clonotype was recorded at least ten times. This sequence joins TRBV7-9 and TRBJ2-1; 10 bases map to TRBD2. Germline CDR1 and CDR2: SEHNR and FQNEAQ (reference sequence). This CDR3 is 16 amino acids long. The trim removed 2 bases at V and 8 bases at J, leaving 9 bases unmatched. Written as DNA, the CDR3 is TGTGCCAGCAGCTTACTCCCAGCGGGAGGGGCGGATGAGCAGTTCTTC. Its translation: CASSLLPAGGADEQFF.

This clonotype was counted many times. The CDR3 coding sequence is TGTGCCAGCAGTTTGGTAGCTTCGACAGGGGATCAGCCCCAGCATTTT. This encodes CASSLVASTGDQPQHF. The chain joins TRBV28 to TRBJ1-5; 8 bases agree with TRBD1. Per germline, CDR1 MDHEN and CDR2 SYDVKM. The CDR3 length is 16 residues. After removal of 3 bases from V and 5 bases from J, the junction contained 9 bases not matched to a gene.

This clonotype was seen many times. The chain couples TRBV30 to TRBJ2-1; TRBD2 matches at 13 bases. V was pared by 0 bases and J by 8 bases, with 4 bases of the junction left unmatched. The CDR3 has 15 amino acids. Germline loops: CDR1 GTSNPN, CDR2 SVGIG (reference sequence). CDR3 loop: CAWSVLAGGGDEQFF. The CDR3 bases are TGTGCCTGGAGTGTACTAGCGGGAGGGGGCGATGAGCAGTTCTTC. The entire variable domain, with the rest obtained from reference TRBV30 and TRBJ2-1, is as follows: SQTIHQWPATLVQPVGSPLSLECTVEGTSNPNLYWYRQAAGRGLQLLFYSVGIGQISSEVPQNLSASRPQDRQFILSSKKLLLSDSGFYLCAWSVLAGGGDEQFFGPGTRLTVL.

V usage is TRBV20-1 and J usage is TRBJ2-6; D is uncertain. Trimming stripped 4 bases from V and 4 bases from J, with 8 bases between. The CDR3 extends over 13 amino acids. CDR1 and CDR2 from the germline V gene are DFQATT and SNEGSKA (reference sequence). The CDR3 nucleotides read TGCAGTGCTATTAGGATAGGGGCCAACGTCCTGACTTTC. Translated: CSAIRIGANVLTF.

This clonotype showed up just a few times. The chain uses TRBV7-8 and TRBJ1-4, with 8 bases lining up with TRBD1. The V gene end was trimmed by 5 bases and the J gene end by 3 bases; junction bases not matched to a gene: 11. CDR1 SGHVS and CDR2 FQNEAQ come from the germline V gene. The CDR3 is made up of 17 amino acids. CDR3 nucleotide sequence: TGTGCCAGCAGCCCGCGACAGGGGTTAGAACCTAATGAAAAACTGTTTTTT. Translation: CASSPRQGLEPNEKLFF.

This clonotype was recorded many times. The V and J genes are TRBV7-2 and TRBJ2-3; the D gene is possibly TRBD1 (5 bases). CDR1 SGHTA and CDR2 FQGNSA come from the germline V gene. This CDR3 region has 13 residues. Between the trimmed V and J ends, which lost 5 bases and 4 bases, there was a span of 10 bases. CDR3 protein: CASSLVRADTQYF. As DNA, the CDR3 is TGTGCCAGCAGCCTGGTCAGGGCAGATACGCAGTATTTT.

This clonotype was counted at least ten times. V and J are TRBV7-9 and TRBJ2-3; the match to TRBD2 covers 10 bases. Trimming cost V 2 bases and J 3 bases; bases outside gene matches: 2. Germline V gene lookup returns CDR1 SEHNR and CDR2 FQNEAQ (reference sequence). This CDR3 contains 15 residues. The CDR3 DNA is TGTGCCAGCAGCTTACCGACTAGCGGGACAGATACGCAGTATTTT. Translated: CASSLPTSGTDTQYF. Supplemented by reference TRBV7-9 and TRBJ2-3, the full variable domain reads DTGVSQNPRHKITKRGQNVTFRCDPISEHNRLYWYRQTLGQGPEFLTYFQNEAQLEKSRLLSDRFSAERPKGSFSTLEIQRTEQGDSAMYLCASSLPTSGTDTQYFGPGTRLTVL.

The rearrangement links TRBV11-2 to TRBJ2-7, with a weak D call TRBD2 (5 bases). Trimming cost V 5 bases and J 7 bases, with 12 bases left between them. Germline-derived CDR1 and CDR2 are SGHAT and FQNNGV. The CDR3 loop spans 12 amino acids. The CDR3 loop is CASSRFSGEQYF. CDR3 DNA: TGTGCCAGCAGCCGCTTTTCGGGGGAGCAGTACTTC.

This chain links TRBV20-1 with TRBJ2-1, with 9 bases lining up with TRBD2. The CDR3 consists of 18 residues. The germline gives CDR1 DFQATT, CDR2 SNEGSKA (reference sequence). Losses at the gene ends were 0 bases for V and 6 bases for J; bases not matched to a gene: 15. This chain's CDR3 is CSARDPSGIGHKGNEQFF. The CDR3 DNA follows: TGCAGTGCTAGAGATCCTAGCGGGATAGGTCACAAAGGCAATGAGCAGTTCTTC.

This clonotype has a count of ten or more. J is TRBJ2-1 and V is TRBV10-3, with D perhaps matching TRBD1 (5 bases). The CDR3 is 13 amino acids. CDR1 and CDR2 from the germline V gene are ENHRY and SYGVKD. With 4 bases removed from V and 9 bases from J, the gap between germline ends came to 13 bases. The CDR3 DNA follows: TGTGCCATCAGTGTGACAGCTTACGGTGAGCAGTTCTTC. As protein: CAISVTAYGEQFF.

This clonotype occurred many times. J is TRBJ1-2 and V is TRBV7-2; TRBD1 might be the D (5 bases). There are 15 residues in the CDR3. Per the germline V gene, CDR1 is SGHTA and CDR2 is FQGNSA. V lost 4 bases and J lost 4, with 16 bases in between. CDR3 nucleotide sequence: TGTGCCAGCAGCTCACGGGCGGGGGAAACCTATGGCTACACCTTC. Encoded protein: CASSSRAGETYGYTF.

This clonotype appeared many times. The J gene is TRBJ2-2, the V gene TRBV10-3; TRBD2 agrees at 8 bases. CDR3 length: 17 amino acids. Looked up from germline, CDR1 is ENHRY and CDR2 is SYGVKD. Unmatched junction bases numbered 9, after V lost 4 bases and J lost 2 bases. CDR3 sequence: CAISAGRGALNTGELFF. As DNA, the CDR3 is TGTGCCATCAGTGCCGGGAGGGGAGCACTAAACACCGGGGAGCTGTTTTTT.